Following are 15 T cell receptor beta chains from one sample sequenced in a study of blood T cell repertoires in COVID-19. The data were produced by immunoSEQ multiplex PCR, yet TCRdb's version contains in-frame clones alone and is incomplete. The sample includes under 300,000 clones, around 87% of them seen just once. Sequencing input: PBMCs or T cells enriched from blood (not recorded which). The receptors here all came from a woman aged 25 to 39 with acute COVID-19.

The genes are TRBV5-8 and TRBJ1-1; 7 bases agree with TRBD1. The CDR3 is 15 amino acids. Germline V gene sequence: CDR1 SGHTS, CDR2 YDEGEE. The V gene end was trimmed by 1 base and the J gene end by 0 bases; junction bases not matched to a gene: 3. The CDR3 region has the DNA TGTGCCAGCAGCTTGTACAGGGGCGTGAACACTGAAGCTTTCTTT. It encodes CASSLYRGVNTEAFF. Full variable domain (rest looked up from reference TRBV5-8 and TRBJ1-1): EAGVTQSPTHLIKTRGQQATLRCSPISGHTSVYWYQQALGLGLQFLLWYDEGEERNRGNFPPRFSGRQFPNYSSELNVNALELEDSALYLCASSLYRGVNTEAFFGQGTRLTVV.

The genes are TRBV7-8 and TRBJ2-5; TRBD2 aligns across 10 bases. CDR3 size: 16 residues. The germline V gene has CDR1 SGHVS and CDR2 FQNEAQ. Trimming cost V 2 bases and J 1 base; bases outside gene matches: 4. CDR3 region: CASSLLLAGVQETQYF. CDR3 in DNA: TGTGCCAGCAGCTTATTGCTAGCGGGGGTCCAAGAGACCCAGTACTTC.

The chain combines TRBV7-8 with TRBJ1-1; D possibly corresponds to TRBD1 (6 bases). Germline CDR1 is SGHVS and CDR2 is FQNEAQ. The length of the CDR3 is 12 residues. V was clipped by 5 bases and J by 10 bases, with 14 bases between them. CDR3 nucleotides: TGTGCCAGCAGCCCAGGGGAGGGTGCAGCTTTCTTT. Translating gives CASSPGEGAAFF.

This chain links TRBV28 with TRBJ2-1, with 9 bases matching TRBD1. Germline CDR1 and CDR2: MDHEN and SYDVKM. The CDR3 covers 14 residues. The J segment lost 7 bases and the V segment lost 6 bases, leaving 7 bases of the junction unmatched. CDR3 coding DNA: TGTGCCAGCAGGGTGGACAGGGGTAGGAATGAGCAGTTCTTC. The encoded protein is CASRVDRGRNEQFF. The entire variable domain, with the rest obtained from reference TRBV28 and TRBJ2-1, is as follows: DVKVTQSSRYLVKRTGEKVFLECVQDMDHENMFWYRQDPGLGLRLIYFSYDVKMKEKGDIPEGYSVSREKKERFSLILESASTNQTSMYLCASRVDRGRNEQFFGPGTRLTVL.

The gene calls are TRBV3-1 (or the pseudogene TRBV3-2) and TRBJ2-2, with D possibly TRBD2 on 6 matching bases. CDR3 length: 15 amino acids. The V and J ends lost 3 bases and 4 bases respectively, with 12 bases between them. Germline CDR1 LGHDT, CDR2 YNNKEL (reference sequence). CDR3 sequence (DNA): TGTGCCAGCAGCCAGGGGGACTGGGCCACCGGGGAGCTGTTTTTT. It is translated as CASSQGDWATGELFF.

The CDR3, as DNA: TGCGCCAGCAGCCCCTGGACCGCAGCGGGGGACGAGACCCAGTACTTC. This translates into CASSPWTAAGDETQYF. The chain employs TRBV5-1 and TRBJ2-5; TRBD2 agrees at 8 bases. CDR1 and CDR2 (germline): SGHRS, YFSETQ. This CDR3 is 16 amino acids long. V was clipped by 4 bases and J by 5 bases; unmatched bases: 13.

The gene calls are TRBV5-1 and TRBJ2-2, with 10 nucleotides matching TRBD2. CDR3 size: 17 residues. Trimming cost V 2 bases and J 4 bases; bases outside gene matches: 8. CDR1 is SGHRS and CDR2 is YFSETQ in the germline V gene. CDR3 sequence: CASSFDPAGGSTGELFF. CDR3 coding DNA: TGCGCCAGCAGCTTCGACCCAGCGGGAGGGAGCACCGGGGAGCTGTTTTTT.

J is TRBJ1-1 and V is TRBV12-5; D is possibly TRBD1 (6 bases). Germline CDR1 and CDR2: LGHNT and FRNRAP. V gave up 0 bases and J gave up 2 bases, with 10 bases separating them. The CDR3 is 15 amino acids. As DNA, the CDR3 is TGTGCTAGTGGTTTGGTAAACAGGGTAAACACTGAAGCTTTCTTT. It codes for CASGLVNRVNTEAFF. Full variable domain (outside the CDR3, taken from reference TRBV12-5 and TRBJ1-1): DARVTQTPRHKVTEMGQEVTMRCQPILGHNTVFWYRQTMMQGLELLAYFRNRAPLDDSGMPKDRFSAEMPDATLATLKIQPSEPRDSAVYFCASGLVNRVNTEAFFGQGTRLTVV.

The V and J genes are TRBV9 and TRBJ2-1, with D maybe TRBD2 (6 bases). Germline lookup yields CDR1 SGDLS and CDR2 YYNGEE. V lost 2 bases, J lost 3 bases, and 9 bases lay in between. The CDR3 runs 14 residues. CDR3 nucleotides: TGTGCCAGCAGCGTGGGAGGCCTCTACAATGAGCAGTTCTTC. Translation: CASSVGGLYNEQFF.

This clone showed up just once. The J gene is TRBJ2-1, the V gene TRBV29-1, with 9 bases aligning to TRBD1. The V gene end was trimmed by 1 base and the J gene end by 0 bases; junction bases not matched to a gene: 4. There are 16 residues in the CDR3. Germline loops: CDR1 SQVTM, CDR2 ANQGSEA. The CDR3 nucleotides read TGCAGCGTTGAAGGGACAGGGGACGGCTCCTACAATGAGCAGTTCTTC. This translates into CSVEGTGDGSYNEQFF.

This chain uses TRBV19 with TRBJ1-5; D is undetermined. Germline V CDR1 and CDR2: LNHDA, SQIVND (reference sequence). The CDR3 has 13 amino acids. V dropped 4 bases and J dropped 5 bases, with 9 bases sitting between them. CDR3 amino acids: CASSTGLDQPQHF. In DNA, the CDR3 is TGTGCCAGTAGTACGGGTCTAGATCAGCCCCAGCATTTT.

The chain carries TRBV3-1 (or the pseudogene TRBV3-2) and TRBJ2-7, with unresolved D. Per germline, CDR1 LGHDT and CDR2 YNNKEL (reference sequence). This CDR3 has 14 residues. V was trimmed by 0 bases and J by 4 bases, leaving 10 bases between them. The CDR3: CASSQDIGGYEQYF. CDR3 bases: TGTGCCAGCAGCCAAGATATAGGCGGATACGAGCAGTACTTC.

This chain uses TRBV11-2 with TRBJ1-1; D gene ambiguous. The CDR3 spans 14 residues. Per germline, CDR1 SGHAT and CDR2 FQNNGV. The ends were cut back, 3 bases at V and 0 bases at J, with 8 bases in the middle. CDR3 loop: CASSFPKLNTEAFF. The CDR3 nucleotides read TGTGCCAGCAGCTTCCCCAAATTGAACACTGAAGCTTTCTTT.

The genes are TRBV5-1 and TRBJ2-3; possible D gene TRBD2, 6 bases. Trimming stripped 4 bases from V and 3 bases from J, with 15 bases between. The germline gives CDR1 SGHRS, CDR2 YFSETQ. This CDR3 spans 15 amino acids. DNA for the CDR3: TGCGCCAGCAGCCCCACCGGGGGTTGGACAGATACGCAGTATTTT. As protein: CASSPTGGWTDTQYF.

Written as DNA, the CDR3 is TGTGCCAGCAAGAATGGCATTGGCAGTACTACAGGCGAGCAGTACTTC. Protein product: CASKNGIGSTTGEQYF. V usage is TRBV2 and J usage is TRBJ2-7; maybe TRBD1 (5 bases). Trimming took 7 bases from V and 6 from J, leaving 25 bases between them. This CDR3 contains 16 residues. Germline CDR1 is SNHLY and CDR2 is FYNNEI. The entire variable domain, with the rest obtained from reference TRBV2 and TRBJ2-7, is as follows: EPEVTQTPSHQVTQMGQEVILRCVPISNHLYFYWYRQILGQKVEFLVSFYNNEISEKSEIFDDQFSVERPDGSNFTLKIRSTKLEDSAMYFCASKNGIGSTTGEQYFGPGTRLTVT.